The 23 T cell receptor beta chains below come from one sample, sequenced in a study of OX40 agonist ivuxolimab in advanced cancers. Clones were read by immunoSEQ multiplex PCR, and TCRdb kept only the in-frame ones, dropping some. This table holds approximately 40,000 clones, approximately 90% found once. The specimen comprised CD4+ or CD8+ T cells sorted from blood, sampled in a trial of the OX40 agonist ivuxolimab. The receptors were gathered from an adult with an advanced solid tumor such as melanoma, head and neck, liver or kidney cancer.

The table lists this clone with a count of one. The CDR3 loop reads CASRVEQGFNTQYF. In DNA, the CDR3 is TGTGCCAGCAGGGTGGAACAGGGTTTTAATACGCAGTATTTT. The V call is TRBV27, the J call TRBJ2-3, with D perhaps TRBD1 (6 bases). With 6 bases removed from V and 7 bases from J, the gap between germline ends came to 17 bases. This CDR3 has 14 residues. CDR1 is MNHEY, CDR2 SMNVEV, per germline (reference sequence).

This clone was detected once. The V and J genes are TRBV5-4 and TRBJ2-3; tentative D call: TRBD2 (6 bases). V lost 3 bases and J lost 0, with 11 bases in between. The CDR3 has 15 residues. CDR1 is SGHNT and CDR2 is YYREEE in the germline V gene (reference sequence). CDR3 loop: CASSSSGTSTDTQYF. CDR3 coding DNA: TGTGCCAGCAGCTCTTCCGGGACTAGCACAGATACGCAGTATTTT.

The chain carries TRBV6-5 and TRBJ1-1; D remains unclear. CDR1 is MNHEY and CDR2 is SVGAGI in the germline V gene. V lost 7 bases to trimming and J lost 1 base, with 4 bases between them. CDR3 length equals 11 residues. CDR3 in amino acids: CASTPNTEAFF. The DNA for the CDR3 is TGTGCCAGCACCCCGAACACTGAAGCTTTCTTT.

As concerns this clone: A junction boundary mismatches the germline segment, possibly from a read error. V usage is TRBV28 and J usage is TRBJ2-7; the D is unclear. The CDR3 runs 14 residues. CDR1 is MDHEN and CDR2 is SYDVKM in the germline V gene. CDR3 in amino acids: CASRLGLIGYEQYF. DNA for the CDR3: TGTGCCAGCCGTTTGGGCCTTATAGGCTACGAGCAGTACTTC.

This clone was seen just once. V gene TRBV28 combines with J gene TRBJ2-7, with TRBD1 matching over 7 bases. Germline V gene sequence: CDR1 MDHEN, CDR2 SYDVKM. Trimming removed 6 bases from V and 6 bases from J; junction bases left unmatched: 5. The CDR3 is made up of 12 amino acids. The CDR3 sequence: CASRSTGREQYF. In nucleotides, the CDR3 is TGTGCCAGCAGATCGACAGGGCGCGAGCAGTACTTC.

The V and J genes are TRBV11-2 and TRBJ2-4, with D possibly matching TRBD2 (6 bases). Germline CDR1 SGHAT, CDR2 FQNNGV. The V and J ends lost 2 bases and 1 base respectively, with 9 bases between them. This CDR3 comprises 15 residues. As DNA, the CDR3 is TGTGCCAGCAGCTTATACGGGAGCGCCAAAAACATTCAGTACTTC. Its translation: CASSLYGSAKNIQYF.

This clone occurred once. This chain connects TRBV6-1 to TRBJ2-7; 10 bases align to TRBD1. The CDR3 spans 15 residues. Per germline, CDR1 MNHNS and CDR2 SASEGT. Trimming removed 4 bases from V and 2 bases from J; junction bases left unmatched: 5. The CDR3 here is CASSVTGTGAYEQYF. The CDR3, as DNA: TGTGCCAGCAGTGTCACCGGGACAGGGGCCTACGAGCAGTACTTC.

This rearrangement joins TRBV6-5 to TRBJ1-3, with TRBD1 matching 7 bases. Germline-derived CDR1 and CDR2 are MNHEY and SVGAGI. The junction had 7 bases not matched to a gene; V was cut back by 5 bases and J by 6 bases. This CDR3 is 14 amino acids long. In DNA form, the CDR3 reads TGTGCCAGCAGTCCGAGGACAGGAGTAAACACCATATATTTT. Protein: CASSPRTGVNTIYF.

This chain connects TRBV4-1 to TRBJ1-5; 8 nucleotides match TRBD1. J gave up 4 bases and V 0 bases, and 5 bases lay outside the gene matches. Germline CDR1 reads MGHRA; CDR2 reads YSYEKL. CDR3 length: 16 amino acids. Here the CDR3 reads CASSQDPGGINQPQHF. CDR3 bases: TGCGCCAGCAGCCAAGATCCAGGGGGCATTAATCAGCCCCAGCATTTT.

This chain connects TRBV29-1 to TRBJ1-1; D remains unclear. The germline V gene encodes CDR1 SQVTM and CDR2 ANQGSEA. Between the trimmed V and J ends, which lost 3 bases and 4 bases, there was a span of 12 bases. This CDR3 region has 13 residues. CDR3 bases: TGCAGCGTTGAGGGTGTAAGGCCCACTGAAGCTTTCTTT. Protein: CSVEGVRPTEAFF.

This rearrangement joins TRBV21-1 to TRBJ2-1; the table assigns TRBD1, which was not confirmed against the DNA. TRBV21-1 is a listed pseudogene. The CDR3 runs to 16 residues. DNA for the CDR3: TGTGCCAGCAGCCCACCGCCGGGACAGGGGGTGGATGAGCAGTTCTTC. It codes for CASSPPPGQGVDEQFF.

The rearrangement links TRBV5-6 to TRBJ1-2; D unresolved. Germline loops: CDR1 SGHDT, CDR2 YYEEEE. V dropped 3 bases and J dropped 0 bases, with 21 bases sitting between them. CDR3 length equals 18 residues. The CDR3 region is CASSYGPPLGSSNYGYTF. The CDR3 DNA follows: TGTGCCAGCAGCTACGGTCCTCCGCTAGGCAGCTCTAACTATGGCTACACCTTC.

The chain combines TRBV5-4 with TRBJ2-4, with 8 positions matching TRBD2. J was trimmed by 0 bases and V by 0 bases; bases with no gene match: 8. CDR1 is SGHNT and CDR2 is YYREEE in the germline V gene (reference sequence). This CDR3 spans 18 amino acids. Written as DNA, the CDR3 is TGTGCCAGCAGCTTGGGGGGGACTAGTTCCAAAGCCAAAAACATTCAGTACTTC. Residues: CASSLGGTSSKAKNIQYF.

The chain links TRBV15 to TRBJ1-2; no definite D call. The CDR3 totals 13 residues. Germline V CDR1 and CDR2: LNHNV, YYDKDF (reference sequence). Trimming took 0 bases from V and 8 from J, leaving 10 bases between them. The CDR3 sequence: CATSREGLSGYTF. CDR3 in DNA: TGTGCCACCAGCAGAGAAGGACTGAGCGGCTACACCTTC. Filled out from reference TRBV15 and TRBJ1-2, the complete variable domain reads DAMVIQNPRYQVTQFGKPVTLSCSQTLNHNVMYWYQQKSSQAPKLLFHYYDKDFNNEADTPDNFQSRRPNTSFCFLDIRSPGLGDTAMYLCATSREGLSGYTFGSGTRLTVV.

This clone was seen only once. In DNA, the CDR3 is TGTGCCAGCAGCGCGGGTCTCGGGGAGACCCAGTACTTC. Residues: CASSAGLGETQYF. The V gene is TRBV5-6, the J gene TRBJ2-5, with a tentative D call TRBD2 (5 bases). The CDR3 length is 13 residues. Looked up from germline, CDR1 is SGHDT and CDR2 is YYEEEE. V was clipped by 4 bases and J by 5 bases, with 12 bases between them.

The rearrangement joins TRBV7-2 to TRBJ1-3, with TRBD1 identical over 8 bases. CDR3 length: 15 amino acids. Germline-derived CDR1 and CDR2 are SGHTA and FQGNSA. Germline trimming cut 11 bases from V and 3 bases from J; bases unmatched to any gene: 12. The CDR3 coding sequence is TGTGCCGGCACCCAACGGACAGGGTTTGGAAACACCATATATTTT. Translated, it gives CAGTQRTGFGNTIYF.

V is TRBV14 and J is TRBJ1-4, with D perhaps matching TRBD1 (6 bases). Per germline, CDR1 SGHDN and CDR2 FVKESK. Trimming took off 4 bases at V and 2 bases at J, with 20 bases between the two ends. The CDR3 covers 18 residues. The CDR3: CASSLSGLGAGTNEKLFF. The DNA of the CDR3 is TGTGCCAGCAGCCTCTCCGGTTTGGGGGCAGGGACTAATGAAAAACTGTTTTTT. Drawing the rest from reference TRBV14 and TRBJ1-4, the complete variable domain is EAGVTQFPSHSVIEKGQTVTLRCDPISGHDNLYWYRRVMGKEIKFLLHFVKESKQDESGMPNNRFLAERTGGTYSTLKVQPAELEDSGVYFCASSLSGLGAGTNEKLFFGSGTQLSVL.

The rearrangement joins TRBV6-1 to TRBJ2-1; TRBD1 matches 7 bases. Trimming at V came to 7 bases and at J to 0 bases, leaving 6 bases not matched to a gene. In germline, CDR1 is MNHNS, CDR2 SASEGT. This CDR3 spans 15 amino acids. This chain's CDR3 is CASTLGQSSYNEQFF. In nucleotides, the CDR3 is TGTGCCAGCACTTTGGGACAGAGCTCCTACAATGAGCAGTTCTTC.

This clone was counted once. This chain links TRBV7-3 with TRBJ2-7; weak D call: TRBD2 (6 bases). The germline gives CDR1 SGHTA, CDR2 FQGTGA. Trimming removed 1 base at V and 6 bases at J, with 10 bases between. The CDR3 sequence is 13 residues long. The DNA for the CDR3 is TGTGCCAGCAGCTTAATGGGGGGTCGCGAGCAGTACTTC. Residues: CASSLMGGREQYF.

The chain joins TRBV28 to TRBJ2-7; possible D gene TRBD2, 6 bases. The germline V gene encodes CDR1 MDHEN and CDR2 SYDVKM. V was clipped by 6 bases and J by 0 bases, with 15 bases between them. This CDR3 is 15 amino acids long. The CDR3 nucleotides are TGTGCCAGCAGCCGAGCGGGCGGGAACTCCTACGAGCAGTACTTC. As protein: CASSRAGGNSYEQYF.

J is TRBJ1-1 and V is TRBV6-1; D remains ambiguous. Between the trimmed V and J ends, which lost 7 bases and 7 bases, there was a span of 13 bases. This CDR3 contains 12 residues. Germline V CDR1 and CDR2: MNHNS, SASEGT. CDR3 loop: CASNLGVGEAFF. The CDR3 region has the DNA TGTGCCAGCAATCTGGGAGTCGGTGAAGCTTTCTTT.

V usage is TRBV10-3 and J usage is TRBJ2-5, with 7 bases lining up with TRBD2. CDR1 is ENHRY, CDR2 SYGVKD, per germline. This CDR3 is 16 amino acids long. Trimming took 4 bases from V and 4 from J; bases not matched to a gene: 12. CDR3 coding DNA: TGTGCCATCAGTGTGGGAGTGGACCTAGCGGCAGAGACCCAGTACTTC. Translation: CAISVGVDLAAETQYF.

This clone was found once. This chain uses TRBV28 with TRBJ1-1; D is unresolved. Trimming took off 2 bases at V and 8 bases at J, with 9 bases between the two ends. Germline V gene lookup returns CDR1 MDHEN and CDR2 SYDVKM. The CDR3 has 12 amino acids. CDR3 protein: CASSLISREAFF. CDR3 nucleotides: TGTGCCAGCAGTTTAATCTCCAGGGAAGCTTTCTTT. The variable domain in full, completed from reference TRBV28 and TRBJ1-1, reads DVKVTQSSRYLVKRTGEKVFLECVQDMDHENMFWYRQDPGLGLRLIYFSYDVKMKEKGDIPEGYSVSREKKERFSLILESASTNQTSMYLCASSLISREAFFGQGTRLTVV.